This TCR beta chain is from a study of cytomegalovirus exposure and HLA in healthy donors. Worth noting for this clone: Its target is not known.

Study findings and constraints: One variant, a missense change in DCLRE1C, was linked in a later analysis to TCR beta V- and J-gene trimming. Most CMV-associated TCR beta chains were later found to appear HLA-restricted. Sequencing probably produced one cluster of sequence variants that were highly shared. CMV serostatus stood as the only immune exposure information on hand.

The PCR ran on 60 Vbeta and 13 Jbeta primers. Libraries were prepared by immunoSEQ multiplex PCR; TCRdb keeps only in-frame clonotypes and omits some of them. The sample lists about 120,000 clones; nearly 80% were seen once. This clonotype was obtained from a woman between 35 and 50 years old in good health and CMV-seronegative. The sequenced sample was PBMCs.

The CDR3 reads CASSVGRGGGNQPQHF. DNA for the CDR3: TGTGCCAGCAGCGTAGGGCGCGGCGGGGGCAATCAGCCCCAGCATTTT. V is TRBV9 and J is TRBJ1-5, with D hard to call. CDR3 length: 16 residues. Between the trimmed V and J ends, which lost 0 bases and 2 bases, there was a span of 12 bases. Per the germline V gene, CDR1 is SGDLS and CDR2 is YYNGEE. The variable domain in full, completed from reference TRBV9 and TRBJ1-5, reads DSGVTQTPKHLITATGQRVTLRCSPRSGDLSVYWYQQSLDQGLQFLIQYYNGEERAKGNILERFSAQQFPDLHSELNLSSLELGDSALYFCASSVGRGGGNQPQHFGDGTRLSIL.